These 26 T cell receptor beta chains were all obtained from the same sample, sequenced in a study of cytomegalovirus exposure and HLA in healthy donors. Primers: 60 Vbeta forward and 13 Jbeta reverse. This table comes from immunoSEQ multiplex PCR, and its TCRdb copy is limited to in-frame clones, with some not included. The repertoire consists of 150,000 to 200,000 clones, with about 84% occurring once and the leading ten covering roughly an eighth. Sequences were obtained from PBMCs. Source of these receptors: a woman aged 25 to 45 in good health and CMV-seropositive.

The rearrangement uses TRBV28 and TRBJ2-7; a possible D gene is TRBD2 (6 bases). The germline V gene encodes CDR1 MDHEN and CDR2 SYDVKM. The CDR3 runs 14 residues. Trimming cost V 5 bases and J 4 bases, with 15 bases left between them. CDR3 loop: CASSPRRAPYEQYF. For the CDR3, the DNA is TGTGCCAGCAGTCCCCGGAGGGCCCCATACGAGCAGTACTTC.

This clone came up a few times. Other DNA sequences in this specimen translate into the identical CDR3. The chain has TRBV20-1 and TRBJ1-1; D gene uncertain. CDR3 length equals 11 residues. Germline assignment: CDR1 DFQATT and CDR2 SNEGSKA (reference sequence). Trimming left V 1 base short and J 7 bases short, with 7 bases between. In nucleotides, the CDR3 is TGCAGTGCTAGAGCCCCTAATGAAGCTTTCTTT. It encodes CSARAPNEAFF.

This clone has a single count. This chain connects TRBV10-3 to TRBJ2-2; 11 bases are a match to TRBD2. V lost 10 bases to trimming and J lost 4 bases; unmatched junction nucleotides: 5. Germline V gives CDR1 ENHRY, CDR2 SYGVKD. This CDR3 contains 14 residues. CDR3: CATNLAGGTGELFF. CDR3 in DNA: TGTGCCACCAACCTAGCGGGAGGCACCGGGGAGCTGTTTTTT.

The chain couples TRBV5-6 to TRBJ2-3, with D unclear. Germline V gene sequence: CDR1 SGHDT, CDR2 YYEEEE. CDR3 length: 14 residues. Trimming took 4 bases from V and 6 from J, leaving 15 bases between them. CDR3 in DNA: TGTGCCAGCAGCCACTTCGAGGCGGCGGATACGCAGTATTTT. Protein product: CASSHFEAADTQYF.

This clone was detected only a few times. The chain is built from TRBV4-1 and TRBJ1-5; D ambiguous. Per germline, CDR1 MGHRA and CDR2 YSYEKL. Trimming cost V 5 bases and J 2 bases, with 13 bases left between them. The CDR3 has 15 residues. CDR3 coding DNA: TGCGCCAGCAGCACCGACCGAGGCGGCAATCAGCCCCAGCATTTT. Amino acids: CASSTDRGGNQPQHF.

The V call is TRBV6-1, the J call TRBJ2-5; TRBD1 matches 8 bases. The V and J ends lost 2 bases and 5 bases, in that order; junction bases with no gene match: 10. Germline V CDR1 and CDR2: MNHNS, SASEGT. This CDR3 comprises 16 residues. Here the CDR3 reads CASSESRQGWWETQYF. CDR3 in DNA: TGTGCCAGCAGTGAATCCCGACAGGGGTGGTGGGAGACCCAGTACTTC.

The gene calls are TRBV5-4 and TRBJ2-2; D may be TRBD2 (6 bases). Between the trimmed V and J ends, which lost 4 bases and 4 bases, there was a span of 14 bases. In germline, CDR1 is SGHNT, CDR2 YYREEE (reference sequence). The CDR3 covers 15 residues. The CDR3 bases are TGTGCCAGCAGCCGGGACTCCCCCGGCACCGGGGAGCTGTTTTTT. It codes for CASSRDSPGTGELFF.

This chain joins TRBV2 and TRBJ1-2, with D tentatively TRBD1 (6 bases). CDR1 and CDR2 from the germline V gene are SNHLY and FYNNEI. This CDR3 has 11 amino acids. V lost 8 bases and J lost 10, with 14 bases in between. CDR3 in amino acids: CASRTVSAYTF. CDR3 bases: TGTGCCAGCCGGACAGTTTCGGCCTACACCTTC. Together with reference TRBV2 and TRBJ1-2, the CDR3 gives the full variable domain: EPEVTQTPSHQVTQMGQEVILRCVPISNHLYFYWYRQILGQKVEFLVSFYNNEISEKSEIFDDQFSVERPDGSNFTLKIRSTKLEDSAMYFCASRTVSAYTFGSGTRLTVV.

The J gene is TRBJ2-3, the V gene TRBV7-9; the D gene is possibly TRBD2 (7 bases). Trimming pared 4 bases from V and 0 bases from J, leaving 11 bases between. This CDR3 is built from 15 residues. Germline V gene sequence: CDR1 SEHNR, CDR2 FQNEAQ (reference sequence). As DNA, the CDR3 is TGTGCCAGCAGCTCGCGGGGGACAAGCACAGATACGCAGTATTTT. This encodes CASSSRGTSTDTQYF.

J is TRBJ2-6 and V is TRBV7-2; TRBD1 is a possible D gene (6 bases). This CDR3 is built from 13 residues. Germline CDR1 is SGHTA and CDR2 is FQGNSA. V dropped 8 bases and J dropped 4 bases, with 9 bases sitting between them. CDR3 nucleotide sequence: TGTGCCAGCGGAAGGGGGGGGGCCAACGTCCTGACTTTC. Protein sequence: CASGRGGANVLTF.

This clone was detected once. The genes are TRBV25-1 and TRBJ1-2; TRBD1 agrees at 7 bases. With V trimmed by 2 bases and J by 3 bases, 0 bases remained unmatched. The CDR3 sequence is 13 residues long. Germline assignment: CDR1 MGHDK and CDR2 SYGVNS. For the CDR3, the DNA is TGTGCCAGCAGTGAACAGGGGGACTATGGCTACACCTTC. Translation: CASSEQGDYGYTF.

This chain connects TRBV5-1 to TRBJ2-1; 8 positions match TRBD2. This CDR3 contains 16 residues. Germline V lookup: CDR1 SGHRS, CDR2 YFSETQ. J was trimmed by 5 bases and V by 2 bases; bases with no gene match: 9. The CDR3 coding sequence is TGCGCCAGCAGCTTCATTACAAGCGGGGGTCACAATGAGCAGTTCTTC. Amino acids: CASSFITSGGHNEQFF.

This clone has a single count. The chain recombines TRBV11-2 with TRBJ1-1, with 7 bases aligning to TRBD1. The J segment lost 1 base and the V segment lost 4 bases, leaving 12 bases of the junction unmatched. This CDR3 comprises 17 residues. Per the germline V gene, CDR1 is SGHAT and CDR2 is FQNNGV. The CDR3 here is CASSSEAWRTGNTEAFF. The CDR3 DNA sequence: TGTGCCAGCAGCTCCGAGGCCTGGCGGACAGGGAACACTGAAGCTTTCTTT.

The chain employs TRBV6-5 and TRBJ2-2; D possibly corresponds to TRBD2 (6 bases). CDR1 MNHEY and CDR2 SVGAGI come from the germline V gene. Trimming removed 0 bases from V and 3 bases from J, with 11 bases in between. The CDR3 covers 16 residues. The CDR3 DNA is TGTGCCAGCAGTTACTCGATAGCGGAGTACACCGGGGAGCTGTTTTTT. Translated: CASSYSIAEYTGELFF.

The chain has TRBV11-2 and TRBJ2-7, with D maybe TRBD1 (6 bases). The CDR3 is 15 amino acids. V gave up 0 bases and J gave up 6 bases, with 15 bases separating them. The germline V gene encodes CDR1 SGHAT and CDR2 FQNNGV. Written as DNA, the CDR3 is TGTGCCAGCAGCTTAGAACCCGACAGGACGGGCGAGCAGTACTTC. Its protein product is CASSLEPDRTGEQYF.

The chain is built from TRBV11-2 and TRBJ1-2; no clear D gene. Trimming removed 7 bases from V and 6 bases from J, with 15 bases in between. This CDR3 contains 13 residues. Per the germline V gene, CDR1 is SGHAT and CDR2 is FQNNGV. The CDR3 bases are TGTGCCAGCACTCTTCCCGGTGCGCATGGCTACACCTTC. This gives the protein CASTLPGAHGYTF. The whole variable domain, remainder taken from reference TRBV11-2 and TRBJ1-2, is EAGVAQSPRYKIIEKRQSVAFWCNPISGHATLYWYQQILGQGPKLLIQFQNNGVVDDSQLPKDRFSAERLKGVDSTLKIQPAKLEDSAVYLCASTLPGAHGYTFGSGTRLTVV.

The chain is built from TRBV6-1 and TRBJ1-6, with D unresolved. V dropped 5 bases and J dropped 10 bases, with 15 bases sitting between them. This CDR3 comprises 14 residues. The germline V gene encodes CDR1 MNHNS and CDR2 SASEGT. CDR3 sequence: CASSQRGSESPLHF. The CDR3 nucleotides are TGTGCCAGCAGTCAACGGGGTTCCGAGTCACCCCTCCACTTT.

The chain has TRBV7-9 and TRBJ2-1, with TRBD2 identical over 7 bases. Per germline, CDR1 SEHNR and CDR2 FQNEAQ (reference sequence). The V segment lost 5 bases and the J segment 2 bases; nucleotides outside the gene matches: 6. CDR3 length: 15 amino acids. CDR3 amino acids: CASSRASGAYNEQFF. The CDR3, as DNA: TGTGCCAGCAGCCGTGCGAGCGGGGCCTACAATGAGCAGTTCTTC.

On this clone: Mismatch with germline at one junction end may stem from a read error. This chain joins TRBV7-9 and TRBJ1-2; 7 bases fit TRBD1. CDR1 is SEHNR and CDR2 is FQNEAQ in the germline V gene (reference sequence). The CDR3 covers 16 residues. Here the CDR3 reads CSSSLPGQAINYGYTF. The CDR3 nucleotides are TGTTCCAGCAGCCTTCCTGGACAGGCGATTAACTATGGCTACACCTTC.

The chain uses TRBV29-1 and TRBJ1-1; 10 nucleotides align to TRBD1. V lost 7 bases, J lost 8 bases, and 16 bases stayed unmatched. CDR1 is SQVTM and CDR2 is ANQGSEA in the germline V gene. This CDR3 comprises 15 residues. The CDR3 spells CSARGPGQGIAEAFF. CDR3 DNA sequence: TGCAGCGCTAGGGGACCGGGACAGGGGATAGCGGAAGCTTTCTTT.

The sample holds one count of this clone. DNA of the CDR3: TGCGCCAGCAGCCAAGACAGAGACTACTTAGTTCGCGATACGCAGTATTTT. Translating it yields CASSQDRDYLVRDTQYF. This chain connects TRBV4-3 to TRBJ2-3, with D maybe TRBD2 (5 bases). This CDR3 contains 17 residues. Trimming pared 0 bases from V and 6 bases from J, leaving 19 bases between. The germline gives CDR1 LGHNA, CDR2 YSLEER.

A single count supports this clone. The chain combines TRBV15 with TRBJ1-4; D is perhaps TRBD1 (5 bases). Germline V gene sequence: CDR1 LNHNV, CDR2 YYDKDF (reference sequence). Trimming stripped 7 bases from V and 0 bases from J, with 9 bases between. This CDR3 spans 14 amino acids. In nucleotides, the CDR3 is TGTGCCACCAAGGCCAGGGCAACTAATGAAAAACTGTTTTTT. Residues: CATKARATNEKLFF.

The chain uses TRBV19 and TRBJ1-2; 10 bases are shared with TRBD1. The V and J ends lost 1 base and 4 bases, in that order; junction bases with no gene match: 3. This CDR3 has 15 residues. The germline CDR1 and CDR2 sequences are LNHDA and SQIVND (reference sequence). CDR3 in amino acids: CASSIVWTGGYGYTF. The CDR3 bases are TGTGCCAGTAGTATAGTCTGGACAGGGGGCTATGGCTACACCTTC.

The genes are TRBV28 and TRBJ2-7; weak D call: TRBD1 (5 bases). CDR1 is MDHEN and CDR2 is SYDVKM in the germline V gene. The CDR3 has 17 residues. V shed 2 bases and J shed 2 bases, with 19 bases lying between them. Here the CDR3 reads CASSLKTFRVLTYEQYF. The CDR3 nucleotides read TGTGCCAGCAGTTTAAAGACTTTCAGGGTTCTAACCTACGAGCAGTACTTC.

This chain joins TRBV19 and TRBJ1-4; weak D call: TRBD1 (6 bases). The ends were cut back, 7 bases at V and 8 bases at J, with 14 bases in the middle. The germline V gene encodes CDR1 LNHDA and CDR2 SQIVND (reference sequence). This CDR3 has 13 amino acids. This CDR3 reads CASMWGREEKLFF. In DNA form, the CDR3 reads TGTGCCAGTATGTGGGGGCGCGAGGAAAAACTGTTTTTT.

The chain recombines TRBV7-2 with TRBJ2-5; maybe TRBD2 (6 bases). Germline V gives CDR1 SGHTA, CDR2 FQGNSA. The CDR3 loop spans 15 amino acids. V lost 2 bases, J lost 7 bases, and 17 bases lay in between. CDR3 bases: TGTGCCAGCAGCTTATTGGGGGGTCCGGAAGGGACCCAGTACTTC. Residues: CASSLLGGPEGTQYF.